This entry features one TCR beta chain sequence. The antigen is unknown. The CDR3 runs to 16 residues. Germline V gene data show CDR1 as LNHDA and CDR2 as SQIVND (reference sequence). Trimming removed 5 bases from V and 2 bases from J, with 19 bases in between. The data stem from a study of T cell repertoires in cytomegalovirus infection. Overall study context: Evidence of both CMV infection and a matching HLA type came from public TCR beta signatures. Overall study findings and caveats: Dominant in the ex vivo response were TCR beta clonotypes restricted by HLA-C and specific for CMV.

TCRdb called the reads again in MiXCR, with one record for every CDR3 protein. This sample carries some 180,000 distinct CDR3 sequences, roughly a fifth of them seen once, and the ten largest clones take about 3%. The source material was PBMCs. The origin of this receptor is a human donor in good health (CMV status not recorded). Some clones in this sample may be carry-over from other donors' samples. The rearrangement links TRBV19 to TRBJ2-7; TRBD2 is a possible D gene (6 bases). The CDR3 DNA sequence: TGTGCCAGTAGTCCCACCTCCGGGACTGGGACCTACGAGCAGTACTTC. Its translation: CASSPTSGTGTYEQYF.